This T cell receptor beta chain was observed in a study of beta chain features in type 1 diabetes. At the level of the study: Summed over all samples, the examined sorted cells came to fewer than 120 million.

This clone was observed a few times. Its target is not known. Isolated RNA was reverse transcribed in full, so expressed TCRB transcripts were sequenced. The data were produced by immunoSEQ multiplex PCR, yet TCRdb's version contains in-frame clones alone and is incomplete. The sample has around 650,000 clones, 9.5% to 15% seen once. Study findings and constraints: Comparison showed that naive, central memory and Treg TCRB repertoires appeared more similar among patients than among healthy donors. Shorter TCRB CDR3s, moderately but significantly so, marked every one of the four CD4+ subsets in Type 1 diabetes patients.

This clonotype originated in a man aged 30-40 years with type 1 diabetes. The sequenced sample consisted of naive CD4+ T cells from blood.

CDR3 coding DNA: TGTGCCAGCAGCGACCAGGAGCATCAGCCCCAGCATTTT. Its protein is CASSDQEHQPQHF. The V and J genes are TRBV6-5 and TRBJ1-5; the D is unclear. Germline CDR1 reads MNHEY; CDR2 reads SVGAGI. The V and J ends lost 6 bases and 5 bases respectively, with 11 bases between them. This CDR3 region has 13 residues.